The 30 T cell receptor beta chains given below trace back to one sample, sequenced in a study of T-cell reconstitution after alpha-beta-depleted transplantation in children. Unique molecular identifiers were built into the TCRbeta library. From the PCR reads, TCRdb called clonotypes with MiXCR, one entry per CDR3 protein. The sample carries about 98,000 distinct CDR3 sequences, more than 20% recorded once. Here the sequenced sample was PBMCs, taken before TCRalphabeta/CD19-depleted stem cell transplant. The receptors stem from a boy between 2 and 10 years old with acute lymphoblastic leukemia, due to receive a stem cell transplant.

A few counts support this clonotype. V gene TRBV5-4 combines with J gene TRBJ2-1; 7 positions match TRBD1. The CDR3 loop spans 15 amino acids. Germline CDR1 is SGHNT and CDR2 is YYREEE (reference sequence). After removal of 5 bases from V and 2 bases from J, the junction contained 7 bases not matched to a gene. CDR3 in DNA: TGTGCCAGCAGGAACAGGGGACGCACCTACAATGAGCAGTTCTTC. This encodes CASRNRGRTYNEQFF.

This clonotype has only a few counts. The rearrangement joins TRBV18 to TRBJ1-1; D possibly corresponds to TRBD1 (6 bases). Looked up from germline, CDR1 is KGHSH and CDR2 is LQKENI. The CDR3 extends over 14 amino acids. The V end was cut by 2 bases, the J end by 1 base, with 8 bases between. This chain's CDR3 is CASSPGGQNTEAFF. CDR3 DNA: TGTGCCAGCTCACCAGGGGGACAGAACACTGAAGCTTTCTTT.

This chain joins TRBV7-9 and TRBJ2-3, with D possibly matching TRBD2 (5 bases). The germline V and J ends were trimmed by 6 bases and 5 bases, with 9 bases remaining between them. This CDR3 spans 12 amino acids. Germline V lookup: CDR1 SEHNR, CDR2 FQNEAQ (reference sequence). The CDR3 loop is CASRGGGDTQYF. The CDR3 bases are TGTGCCAGCAGAGGAGGCGGAGATACGCAGTATTTT.

This clonotype was recorded a few times. The chain combines TRBV24-1 with TRBJ2-5; D could derive from TRBD1 or TRBD2 (5 bases each). The CDR3 is 18 amino acids. Trimming took 0 bases from V and 2 from J, leaving 18 bases between them. CDR1 is KGHDR, CDR2 SFDVKD, per germline. The CDR3 DNA is TGTGCCACCAGTGATTTGGGGGGACCCAACGCTAAGCAAGAGACCCAGTACTTC. It encodes CATSDLGGPNAKQETQYF.

The chain carries TRBV3-1 and TRBJ1-4; 10 positions match TRBD1. Trimming took 7 bases from V and 8 from J; bases not matched to a gene: 4. Germline CDR1 is LGHDT and CDR2 is YNNKEL (reference sequence). This CDR3 is built from 13 residues. The CDR3 DNA is TGTGCCAGCACGGGACAGGGGAGAGAAAAACTGTTTTTT. Protein: CASTGQGREKLFF.

This clonotype was observed at least ten times. The genes are TRBV29-1 and TRBJ2-7; 10 bases agree with TRBD1. The germline V gene has CDR1 SQVTM and CDR2 ANQGSEA. V trimming: 6 bases; J trimming: 4 bases; junction bases outside the gene matches: 6. The CDR3 runs 13 residues. CDR3 protein: CSVLGQGQYEQYF. Written as DNA, the CDR3 is TGCAGCGTGCTGGGACAGGGGCAATACGAGCAGTACTTC.

V gene TRBV12-3 or TRBV12-4 combines with J gene TRBJ2-3; a possible D gene is TRBD2 (5 bases). Trimming took off 3 bases at V and 6 bases at J, with 10 bases between the two ends. The CDR3 is made up of 13 amino acids. CDR3 residues: CASSFVRRDTQYF. DNA of the CDR3: TGTGCCAGCAGTTTTGTCCGGAGGGATACGCAGTATTTT.

This clonotype occurred many times. V gene TRBV28 combines with J gene TRBJ2-2; D not certain. Trimming took off 7 bases at V and 4 bases at J, with 22 bases between the two ends. CDR1 is MDHEN, CDR2 SYDVKM, per germline. The CDR3 is 17 amino acids. The CDR3 spells CASTRRYEAVSTGELFF. CDR3 DNA sequence: TGTGCCAGCACTCGCCGTTATGAGGCGGTTAGCACCGGGGAGCTGTTTTTT.

This chain connects TRBV20-1 to TRBJ1-1; D not resolved. Germline V lookup: CDR1 DFQATT, CDR2 SNEGSKA (reference sequence). The CDR3 has 13 amino acids. V gave up 4 bases and J gave up 1 base, with 10 bases separating them. CDR3 bases: TGCAGTGCTAACTCTCCCGAGAACACTGAAGCTTTCTTT. This sequence encodes CSANSPENTEAFF.

A few counts support this clonotype. V usage is TRBV11-2 and J usage is TRBJ2-7, with 11 bases lining up with TRBD2. CDR3 length: 19 amino acids. V shed 3 bases and J 4 bases; nucleotides not matched to a gene: 17. Germline V CDR1 and CDR2: SGHAT, FQNNGV. CDR3 sequence reads: CASSFVRRGLAEGGYEQYF. CDR3 nucleotides: TGTGCCAGCAGCTTTGTACGGAGGGGACTAGCGGAGGGAGGGTACGAGCAGTACTTC.

This clonotype was counted a few times. This rearrangement joins TRBV25-1 to TRBJ1-2; 8 nucleotides match TRBD1. CDR1 MGHDK and CDR2 SYGVNS come from the germline V gene. V lost 5 bases to trimming and J lost 3 bases; unmatched junction nucleotides: 5. The CDR3 totals 14 residues. The CDR3 reads CASSRTGRYYGYTF. The CDR3 DNA follows: TGTGCCAGCAGTCGGACAGGGCGCTACTATGGCTACACCTTC.

CDR3 amino acids: CASSSLAGRGYEQYF. As DNA, the CDR3 is TGTGCCAGCAGCTCACTAGCGGGACGGGGCTACGAGCAGTACTTC. The chain combines TRBV11-2 with TRBJ2-7; 10 bases agree with TRBD2. CDR1 SGHAT and CDR2 FQNNGV come from the germline V gene. Trimming removed 4 bases from V and 3 bases from J; junction bases left unmatched: 6. This CDR3 region has 15 residues.

The V and J genes are TRBV10-3 and TRBJ1-1, with D possibly matching TRBD1 (5 bases). The CDR3 has 13 residues. Germline V gene sequence: CDR1 ENHRY, CDR2 SYGVKD. V was clipped by 2 bases and J by 4 bases, with 8 bases between them. The CDR3 DNA follows: TGTGCCATCAGTGAGGGCAGGGCCACTGAAGCTTTCTTT. This gives the protein CAISEGRATEAFF.

This clonotype has just a few counts. The chain joins TRBV2 to TRBJ2-3, with 9 nucleotides matching TRBD2. CDR3 length equals 14 residues. Unmatched junction bases numbered 4, after V lost 7 bases and J lost 2 bases. Germline lookup yields CDR1 SNHLY and CDR2 FYNNEI. The CDR3 DNA follows: TGTGCCAGCACTCAGCGGGAGGTCACAGATACGCAGTATTTT. Translation gives CASTQREVTDTQYF.

The sample holds many counts of this clonotype. This chain joins TRBV27 and TRBJ2-1, with unresolved D. Germline CDR1 is MNHEY and CDR2 is SMNVEV (reference sequence). The CDR3 has 14 amino acids. Trimming stripped 2 bases from V and 6 bases from J, with 11 bases between. The CDR3 protein is CASSLAGLLNEQFF. DNA for the CDR3: TGTGCCAGCAGTTTAGCCGGGCTCCTCAATGAGCAGTTCTTC.

V and J are TRBV28 and TRBJ1-5; D ambiguous. Germline CDR1 MDHEN, CDR2 SYDVKM. This CDR3 has 14 amino acids. With 6 bases removed from V and 0 bases from J, the gap between germline ends came to 9 bases. CDR3 sequence (DNA): TGTGCCAGCAGGCGGGCGGGTAGCAATCAGCCCCAGCATTTT. This translates into CASRRAGSNQPQHF.

The chain uses TRBV5-1 and TRBJ1-4; D gene ambiguous. This CDR3 is built from 15 residues. V lost 4 bases, J lost 4 bases, and 14 bases lay in between. CDR1 and CDR2 (germline): SGHRS, YFSETQ. This CDR3 is CASSNAPSGNEKLFF. The DNA of the CDR3 is TGCGCCAGCAGCAACGCCCCTTCGGGTAATGAAAAACTGTTTTTT. Looking up the rest from reference TRBV5-1 and TRBJ1-4 gives the full variable domain: KAGVTQTPRYLIKTRGQQVTLSCSPISGHRSVSWYQQTPGQGLQFLFEYFSETQRNKGNFPGRFSGRQFSNSRSEMNVSTLELGDSALYLCASSNAPSGNEKLFFGSGTQLSVL.

The V call is TRBV7-2, the J call TRBJ1-5; no clear D. V gave up 2 bases and J gave up 7 bases, with 12 bases separating them. Germline values: CDR1 SGHTA, CDR2 FQGNSA. The CDR3 covers 14 residues. This CDR3 is CASSLWDQGQPQHF. CDR3 bases: TGTGCCAGCAGCTTATGGGATCAAGGACAGCCCCAGCATTTT.

This rearrangement joins TRBV7-2 to TRBJ2-1, with a tentative D call TRBD1 (5 bases). This CDR3 has 16 residues. Trimming stripped 3 bases from V and 0 bases from J, with 12 bases between. The V gene's germline CDR1 is SGHTA and CDR2 FQGNSA. Here the CDR3 DNA reads TGTGCCAGCAGCTTTGTCGGACAAGGCTCCTACAATGAGCAGTTCTTC. It yields the protein CASSFVGQGSYNEQFF. The whole variable domain, filled in from reference TRBV7-2 and TRBJ2-1, reads GAGVSQSPSNKVTEKGKDVELRCDPISGHTALYWYRQSLGQGLEFLIYFQGNSAPDKSGLPSDRFSAERTGGSVSTLTIQRTQQEDSAVYLCASSFVGQGSYNEQFFGPGTRLTVL.

This clonotype was observed many times. The rearrangement uses TRBV7-2 and TRBJ2-7; TRBD2 is a possible D gene (5 bases). This CDR3 has 14 amino acids. V was trimmed by 7 bases and J by 0 bases, leaving 13 bases between them. Germline lookup yields CDR1 SGHTA and CDR2 FQGNSA. The CDR3 sequence: CASKQERSSYEQYF. DNA for the CDR3: TGTGCCAGCAAGCAAGAGCGGAGCTCCTACGAGCAGTACTTC.

This chain joins TRBV12-3 or TRBV12-4 and TRBJ2-7, with D hard to call. Trimming pared 5 bases from V and 4 bases from J, leaving 9 bases between. The CDR3 is 12 amino acids. The CDR3 DNA follows: TGTGCCAGCAGTCCCACTTCGTACGAGCAGTACTTC. This translates into CASSPTSYEQYF.

CDR3 in DNA: TGTGCCAGCAGCTTGAAGGGCGGAGAGACCCAGTACTTC. Translating it yields CASSLKGGETQYF. The chain carries TRBV5-4 and TRBJ2-5; no firm D call. Germline V CDR1 and CDR2: SGHNT, YYREEE (reference sequence). The V end lost 1 base, the J end lost 4 bases, and 8 bases lay between the germline ends. CDR3 length: 13 amino acids. The whole variable domain, filled in from reference TRBV5-4 and TRBJ2-5, reads ETGVTQSPTHLIKTRGQQVTLRCSSQSGHNTVSWYQQALGQGPQFIFQYYREEENGRGNFPPRFSGLQFPNYSSELNVNALELDDSALYLCASSLKGGETQYFGPGTRLLVL.

This clonotype was seen many times. The rearrangement joins TRBV28 to TRBJ2-7; D remains ambiguous. Trimming cost V 6 bases and J 3 bases, with 15 bases left between them. Per germline, CDR1 MDHEN and CDR2 SYDVKM. The CDR3 extends over 14 amino acids. Here the CDR3 DNA reads TGTGCCAGCAGGCGACGGCTAAATAACTACGAGCAGTACTTC. This encodes CASRRRLNNYEQYF. Combining the CDR3 with reference TRBV28 and TRBJ2-7 gives the whole variable domain DVKVTQSSRYLVKRTGEKVFLECVQDMDHENMFWYRQDPGLGLRLIYFSYDVKMKEKGDIPEGYSVSREKKERFSLILESASTNQTSMYLCASRRRLNNYEQYFGPGTRLTVT.

The chain employs TRBV2 and TRBJ2-1; D remains ambiguous. Trimming stripped 5 bases from V and 5 bases from J, with 10 bases between. Germline loops: CDR1 SNHLY, CDR2 FYNNEI. The CDR3 is 13 residues long. The CDR3 spells CASSSDQNNEQFF. The CDR3 bases are TGTGCCAGCAGTTCGGACCAAAACAATGAGCAGTTCTTC.

This clonotype was seen a few times. CDR3 region: CASSQGLGTDTQYF. The CDR3 DNA follows: TGTGCCAGCAGCCAAGGCCTGGGCACAGATACGCAGTATTTT. This sequence joins TRBV3-1 and TRBJ2-3; D is unclear. The V end lost 1 base, the J end lost 1 base, and 6 bases lay between the germline ends. CDR3 length: 14 residues. Germline CDR1 LGHDT, CDR2 YNNKEL (reference sequence).

The V gene is TRBV12-3 or TRBV12-4, the J gene TRBJ2-6; D is ambiguous. V was pared by 5 bases and J by 4 bases, with 3 bases between. This CDR3 spans 12 amino acids. CDR3 residues: CASSRGANVLTF. In DNA, the CDR3 is TGTGCCAGCAGTCGCGGGGCCAACGTCCTGACTTTC.

The table lists this clonotype with many counts. This chain uses TRBV5-1 with TRBJ2-1; 7 bases match TRBD2. This CDR3 is 14 amino acids long. The germline gives CDR1 SGHRS, CDR2 YFSETQ. The V gene end was trimmed by 0 bases and the J gene end by 7 bases; junction bases not matched to a gene: 4. CDR3 DNA sequence: TGCGCCAGCAGCTTGGGCGGGAGCGGTAATGAGCAGTTCTTC. Encoded protein: CASSLGGSGNEQFF.

This clonotype came up a few times. V usage is TRBV9 and J usage is TRBJ2-3, with 11 bases that match TRBD2. The CDR3 sequence is 16 residues long. The germline CDR1 and CDR2 sequences are SGDLS and YYNGEE. Trimming took 3 bases from V and 3 from J; bases not matched to a gene: 6. The chain's CDR3 is CASSGGTSGLTDTQYF. DNA for the CDR3: TGTGCCAGCAGCGGGGGGACTAGCGGATTAACAGATACGCAGTATTTT.

This clonotype was recorded a few times. The rearrangement uses TRBV20-1 and TRBJ2-6, with no clear D. The germline V gene encodes CDR1 DFQATT and CDR2 SNEGSKA (reference sequence). The CDR3 contains 13 residues. The germline V and J ends were trimmed by 3 bases and 2 bases, with 5 bases remaining between them. The CDR3 protein is CSARGAGANVLTF. CDR3 nucleotide sequence: TGCAGTGCTAGGGGTGCTGGGGCCAACGTCCTGACTTTC.

This clonotype was found a few times. The chain recombines TRBV5-6 with TRBJ2-1; TRBD1 matches 9 bases. CDR1 is SGHDT and CDR2 is YYEEEE in the germline V gene. The CDR3 runs 17 residues. V shed 7 bases, J shed 7 bases, and the junction held 18 bases outside the gene matches. The CDR3 region is CASGKQGALGWVNEQFF. In DNA form, the CDR3 reads TGTGCCAGCGGAAAACAGGGGGCGCTGGGATGGGTGAATGAGCAGTTCTTC.